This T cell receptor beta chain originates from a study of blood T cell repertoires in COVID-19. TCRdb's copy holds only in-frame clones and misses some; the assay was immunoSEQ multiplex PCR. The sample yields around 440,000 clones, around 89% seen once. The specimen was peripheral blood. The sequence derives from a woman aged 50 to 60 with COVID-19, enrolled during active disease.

In DNA form, the CDR3 reads TGTGCCAGCAGCTCGATCGGGGGAGAGACTGAAGCTTTCTTT. This sequence encodes CASSSIGGETEAFF. The V and J genes are TRBV3-1 (or the pseudogene TRBV3-2) and TRBJ1-1; TRBD1 might be the D (5 bases). This CDR3 is 14 amino acids long. V lost 5 bases, J lost 5 bases, and 15 bases lay in between. Germline CDR1 and CDR2: LGHDT and YNNKEL (reference sequence).